This T cell receptor beta chain was captured in a study of blood T cell repertoires in COVID-19. Study in general: Sources were T cells, B-cell-depleted T cells, or PBMCs; the material itself was cDNA or gDNA.

Study processing details: Estimated nucleated cell counts came from reference gene primer amplification. Some clones are missing from TCRdb's copy, which holds only in-frame ones; the method was immunoSEQ multiplex PCR. V and J calls and clone size follow that table, whereas D and trimming were derived from the DNA. The sample shows about 440,000 clones, about 87% of them seen only once. Patients from Seattle were sampled longitudinally, starting during active infection. Germline CDR1 is MDHEN and CDR2 is SYDVKM. Trimming took 11 bases from V and 3 from J, leaving 7 bases between them. This CDR3 contains 10 residues. This clone was found a few times.

The source of this sequence is a woman aged 50 to 65 with COVID-19, enrolled during active disease. The rearrangement links TRBV28 to TRBJ1-1; D remains ambiguous. The sequenced sample consisted of peripheral blood. The CDR3 sequence: CAAVDTEAFF. The CDR3 DNA reads as TGTGCCGCAGTCGACACTGAAGCTTTCTTT.